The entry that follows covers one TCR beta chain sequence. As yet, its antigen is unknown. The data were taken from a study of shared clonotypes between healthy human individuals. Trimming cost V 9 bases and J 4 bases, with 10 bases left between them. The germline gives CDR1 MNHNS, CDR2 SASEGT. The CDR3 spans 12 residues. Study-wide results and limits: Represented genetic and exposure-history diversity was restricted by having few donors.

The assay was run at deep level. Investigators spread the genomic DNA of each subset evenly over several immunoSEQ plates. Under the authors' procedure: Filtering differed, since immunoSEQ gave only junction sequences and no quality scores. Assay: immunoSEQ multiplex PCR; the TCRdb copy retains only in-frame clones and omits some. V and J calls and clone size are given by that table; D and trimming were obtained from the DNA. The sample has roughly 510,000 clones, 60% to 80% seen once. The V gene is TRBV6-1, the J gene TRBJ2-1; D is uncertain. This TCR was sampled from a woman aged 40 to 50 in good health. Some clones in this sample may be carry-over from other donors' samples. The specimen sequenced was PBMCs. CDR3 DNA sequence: TGTGCCAGTCACCAGAGGTACAATGAGCAGTTCTTC. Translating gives CASHQRYNEQFF.